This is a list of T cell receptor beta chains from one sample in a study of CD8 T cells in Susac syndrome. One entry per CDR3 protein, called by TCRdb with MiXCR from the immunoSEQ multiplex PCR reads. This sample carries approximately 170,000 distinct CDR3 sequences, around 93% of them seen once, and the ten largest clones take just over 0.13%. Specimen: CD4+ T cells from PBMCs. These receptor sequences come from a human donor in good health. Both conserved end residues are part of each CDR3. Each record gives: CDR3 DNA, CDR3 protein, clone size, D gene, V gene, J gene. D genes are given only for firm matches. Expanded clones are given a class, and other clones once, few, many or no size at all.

cdr3_nt: TGTGCCAGCAGCTCCCAGGCGGGACAGGGTACTGAAGCTTTCTTT; cdr3_aa: CASSSQAGQGTEAFF; clone_size: -; d_call: TRBD1; v_call: TRBV7-9; j_call: TRBJ1-1
cdr3_nt: TGCAGTGCTAGAGACGGGGGGCCTCTCAATGAGCAGTTCTTC; cdr3_aa: CSARDGGPLNEQFF; clone_size: -; d_call: -; v_call: TRBV20-1; j_call: TRBJ2-1
cdr3_nt: TGCAGCGGGGCAATAGACACTGAAGCTTTCTTT; cdr3_aa: CSGAIDTEAFF; clone_size: -; d_call: -; v_call: TRBV29-1; j_call: TRBJ1-1
cdr3_nt: TGTGCCAGCAGCTTCCCCAGGGGAGCAGACACCGGGGAGCTGTTTTTT; cdr3_aa: CASSFPRGADTGELFF; clone_size: -; d_call: -; v_call: TRBV7-3; j_call: TRBJ2-2
cdr3_nt: TGTGCCAGCAGTGAAAGCGGGTCCACAGATACGCAGTATTTT; cdr3_aa: CASSESGSTDTQYF; clone_size: -; d_call: -; v_call: TRBV6-1; j_call: TRBJ2-3
cdr3_nt: TGCAGTGCTAGTTCGAGGGGACTTCGGGGCCAGCCCCAGCATTTT; cdr3_aa: CSASSRGLRGQPQHF; clone_size: -; d_call: -; v_call: TRBV20-1; j_call: TRBJ1-5
cdr3_nt: TGCAGAGCCTCCATTGGTGGAACCTATGGCTACACCTTC; cdr3_aa: CRASIGGTYGYTF; clone_size: -; d_call: -; v_call: TRBV20-1; j_call: TRBJ1-2
cdr3_nt: TGCAGCGTTGAAGGGGCTAGCGGGGGCCTCAGCTCCTACGAGCAGTACTTC; cdr3_aa: CSVEGASGGLSSYEQYF; clone_size: -; d_call: TRBD2; v_call: TRBV29-1; j_call: TRBJ2-7
cdr3_nt: TGTGCCAGCAGCTTGGGCAGGGAGACAGATACGCAGTATTTT; cdr3_aa: CASSLGRETDTQYF; clone_size: -; d_call: -; v_call: TRBV7-3; j_call: TRBJ2-3
cdr3_nt: TGTGCCAGCAGTTACTCGTGGGGCAGGGCGAACACTGAAGCTTTCTTT; cdr3_aa: CASSYSWGRANTEAFF; clone_size: -; d_call: -; v_call: TRBV6-5; j_call: TRBJ1-1
cdr3_nt: TGTGCCAGCAGCCAAGTCGTCCAGGGAGGGACTGAAGCTTTCTTT; cdr3_aa: CASSQVVQGGTEAFF; clone_size: -; d_call: -; v_call: TRBV3-1; j_call: TRBJ1-1
cdr3_nt: TGTGCCAGCAGCAGGACTAGCGGGGCCACCGGGGAGCTGTTTTTT; cdr3_aa: CASSRTSGATGELFF; clone_size: -; d_call: TRBD2; v_call: TRBV6-6; j_call: TRBJ2-2
cdr3_nt: TGTGCCAGCAGTTGGGATGAAACAGATACGCAGTATTTT; cdr3_aa: CASSWDETDTQYF; clone_size: -; d_call: -; v_call: TRBV2; j_call: TRBJ2-3
cdr3_nt: TGTGCCAGCAGCCGAGGGGGGGATTACGAGCAGTACTTC; cdr3_aa: CASSRGGDYEQYF; clone_size: few; d_call: -; v_call: TRBV7-7; j_call: TRBJ2-7
cdr3_nt: TGTGCCAGCAGCCAAGAAGCAGGGAGGGACACTGAAGCTTTCTTT; cdr3_aa: CASSQEAGRDTEAFF; clone_size: -; d_call: -; v_call: TRBV3-1; j_call: TRBJ1-1
cdr3_nt: TGCAGCGTTGAAGGACCGTTGAACACTGAAGCTTTCTTT; cdr3_aa: CSVEGPLNTEAFF; clone_size: -; d_call: -; v_call: TRBV29-1; j_call: TRBJ1-1
cdr3_nt: TGTGCCAGCAGTGTTCTAGTAGATTCACCCCTCCACTTT; cdr3_aa: CASSVLVDSPLHF; clone_size: -; d_call: -; v_call: TRBV2; j_call: TRBJ1-6
cdr3_nt: TGTGCCAGCAGCTTAGTTATGGTATCCTACAATGAGCAGTTCTTC; cdr3_aa: CASSLVMVSYNEQFF; clone_size: -; d_call: -; v_call: TRBV7-8; j_call: TRBJ2-1
cdr3_nt: TGCGCCAGCAGCTTGGACGGGGGGCTTTCCTACGAGCAGTACTTC; cdr3_aa: CASSLDGGLSYEQYF; clone_size: -; d_call: -; v_call: TRBV5-1; j_call: TRBJ2-7
cdr3_nt: TGTGCCAGCAGCTTAAACGACGAGCAGTACTTC; cdr3_aa: CASSLNDEQYF; clone_size: once; d_call: -; v_call: TRBV5-6; j_call: TRBJ2-7
cdr3_nt: TGTGCCAGCACCGACAGGGGGCATCACACAGATACGCAGTATTTT; cdr3_aa: CASTDRGHHTDTQYF; clone_size: -; d_call: TRBD1; v_call: TRBV9; j_call: TRBJ2-3
cdr3_nt: TGTGCCAGCAGTTACTCGGGGCTGATGAACACTGAAGCTTTCTTT; cdr3_aa: CASSYSGLMNTEAFF; clone_size: -; d_call: -; v_call: TRBV6-5; j_call: TRBJ1-1
cdr3_nt: TGTGCCAGCAGCGTATTCTCGAACACTGAAGCTTTCTTT; cdr3_aa: CASSVFSNTEAFF; clone_size: -; d_call: -; v_call: TRBV9; j_call: TRBJ1-1
cdr3_nt: TGTGCCAGCAGTTACTCCGACAGGGGGCCACCGCATTTT; cdr3_aa: CASSYSDRGPPHF; clone_size: -; d_call: TRBD1; v_call: TRBV6-5; j_call: TRBJ1-5
cdr3_nt: TGTGCCAGCAGCCCTTGGGAGACTTCGAACACCGGGGAGCTGTTTTTT; cdr3_aa: CASSPWETSNTGELFF; clone_size: -; d_call: -; v_call: TRBV3-1; j_call: TRBJ2-2
cdr3_nt: TGTGCCAGCAGTGCGGAGAGAGGGGGAGCAGCTTTCTTT; cdr3_aa: CASSAERGGAAFF; clone_size: -; d_call: -; v_call: TRBV6-1; j_call: TRBJ1-1
cdr3_nt: TGTGCCAGCAGCCAAGACCGTGGACAGGCGTACGAGCAGTACTTC; cdr3_aa: CASSQDRGQAYEQYF; clone_size: -; d_call: TRBD1; v_call: TRBV3-1; j_call: TRBJ2-7
cdr3_nt: TGCAGCGTTGAAAGGGAGGGGGATACGCAGTATTTT; cdr3_aa: CSVEREGDTQYF; clone_size: -; d_call: TRBD2; v_call: TRBV29-1; j_call: TRBJ2-3
cdr3_nt: TGTGCCAGCAGGAGGGACCGAGGATACAATGAGCAGTTCTTC; cdr3_aa: CASRRDRGYNEQFF; clone_size: -; d_call: -; v_call: TRBV2; j_call: TRBJ2-1
cdr3_nt: TGTGCCAGCAGCGTTCTTGGACGGTCGAACACCGGGGAGCTGTTTTTT; cdr3_aa: CASSVLGRSNTGELFF; clone_size: -; d_call: -; v_call: TRBV11-1; j_call: TRBJ2-2
cdr3_nt: TGTGCCAGCAGCTCCCACTCGACTGGAGATACGCAGTATTTT; cdr3_aa: CASSSHSTGDTQYF; clone_size: -; d_call: -; v_call: TRBV7-9; j_call: TRBJ2-3
cdr3_nt: TGTGCCAGCAGCGCGGCAGGAGGTCACCACATGAACACTGAAGCTTTCTTT; cdr3_aa: CASSAAGGHHMNTEAFF; clone_size: -; d_call: -; v_call: TRBV9; j_call: TRBJ1-1
cdr3_nt: TGTGCCTGCCAGACAGGTGGTTCATTTTTCACTGAAGCTTTCTTT; cdr3_aa: CACQTGGSFFTEAFF; clone_size: -; d_call: -; v_call: TRBV30; j_call: TRBJ1-1
cdr3_nt: TGTGCCTGGAGTCGACAGGGGGGAAGTGAGCAGTTCTTC; cdr3_aa: CAWSRQGGSEQFF; clone_size: -; d_call: TRBD1; v_call: TRBV30; j_call: TRBJ2-1
cdr3_nt: TGTGCCAGCTTCGGGGCGGGGACCCAAGAGACCCAGTACTTC; cdr3_aa: CASFGAGTQETQYF; clone_size: -; d_call: -; v_call: TRBV3-1; j_call: TRBJ2-5
cdr3_nt: TGTGCCAGCAGCCCGGGGATAACAGATACGCAGTATTTT; cdr3_aa: CASSPGITDTQYF; clone_size: -; d_call: -; v_call: TRBV3-1; j_call: TRBJ2-3
cdr3_nt: TGTGCCAGCAGTTTAGTACCATTGGAGCGCTATGGCTACACCTTC; cdr3_aa: CASSLVPLERYGYTF; clone_size: -; d_call: -; v_call: TRBV12-3/TRBV12-4; j_call: TRBJ1-2
cdr3_nt: TGTGCCAGCAGCTTGAACAGAAACACCATATATTTT; cdr3_aa: CASSLNRNTIYF; clone_size: -; d_call: -; v_call: TRBV7-2; j_call: TRBJ1-3
cdr3_nt: TGTGCCAGCAGTGAAGGGGTGGGGGCGGTGAGCACTGAAGCTTTCTTT; cdr3_aa: CASSEGVGAVSTEAFF; clone_size: -; d_call: -; v_call: TRBV2; j_call: TRBJ1-1
cdr3_nt: TGCAGCCTTCGGGCGGCCAGCAATCAGCCCCAGCATTTT; cdr3_aa: CSLRAASNQPQHF; clone_size: -; d_call: -; v_call: TRBV20-1; j_call: TRBJ1-5